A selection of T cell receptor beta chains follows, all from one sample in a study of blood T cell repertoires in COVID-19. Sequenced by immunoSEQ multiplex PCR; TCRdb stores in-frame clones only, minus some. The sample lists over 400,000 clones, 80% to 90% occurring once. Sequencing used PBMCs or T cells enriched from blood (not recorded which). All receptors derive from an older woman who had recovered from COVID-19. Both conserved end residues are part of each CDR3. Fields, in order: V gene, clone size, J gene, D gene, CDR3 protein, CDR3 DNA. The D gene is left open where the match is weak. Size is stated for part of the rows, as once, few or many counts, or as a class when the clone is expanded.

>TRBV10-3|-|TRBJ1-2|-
CAASRQTNYGYTF
TGTGCCGCCTCTAGACAGACTAACTATGGCTACACCTTC
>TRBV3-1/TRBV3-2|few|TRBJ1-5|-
CASSPGFFQPQHF
TGTGCCAGCAGTCCAGGTTTCTTTCAGCCCCAGCATTTT
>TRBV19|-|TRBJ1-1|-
CASAQSRTGTEAFF
TGTGCCAGCGCACAATCCCGTACAGGGACTGAAGCTTTCTTT
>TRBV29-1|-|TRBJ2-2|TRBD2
CTGLDYTGELFF
TGCACCGGACTAGATTACACCGGGGAGCTGTTTTTT
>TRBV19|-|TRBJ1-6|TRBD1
CASNGGQNNSPLHF
TGTGCCAGTAATGGGGGACAGAATAATTCACCCCTCCACTTT
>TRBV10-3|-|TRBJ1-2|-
CAISGRERSYTF
TGTGCCATCAGTGGCAGGGAAAGGAGCTACACCTTC
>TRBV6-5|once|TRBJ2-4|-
CASSYSQINIQYF
TGTGCCAGCAGTTACTCTCAAATAAACATTCAGTACTTC
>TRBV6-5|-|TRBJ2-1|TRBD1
CASSYSRTGVNEQFF
TGTGCCAGCAGTTATTCGAGGACAGGGGTCAATGAGCAGTTCTTC
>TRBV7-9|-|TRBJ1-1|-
CASSFEGEAFF
TGTGCCAGCAGCTTCGAGGGTGAAGCTTTCTTT
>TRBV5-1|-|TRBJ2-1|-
CASSPVEGKTNEQFF
TGCGCCAGCAGTCCCGTAGAGGGTAAAACAAATGAGCAGTTCTTC
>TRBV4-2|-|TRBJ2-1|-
CASSPQVMASEDNEQFF
TGTGCCAGCAGCCCTCAAGTTATGGCTAGCGAGGATAATGAGCAGTTCTTC
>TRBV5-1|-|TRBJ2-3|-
CASSFTDFTDTQYF
TGCGCCAGCAGCTTCACCGACTTCACAGATACGCAGTATTTT
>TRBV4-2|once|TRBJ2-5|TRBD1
CASSGQGQETQYF
TGTGCCAGCAGCGGACAGGGACAAGAGACCCAGTACTTC
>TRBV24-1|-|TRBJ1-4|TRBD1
CATSGTGENEKLFF
TGTGCCACTTCTGGGACAGGGGAAAATGAAAAACTGTTTTTT
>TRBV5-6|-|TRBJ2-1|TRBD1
CASSLEGTGAREQFF
TGTGCCAGCAGCTTGGAAGGGACAGGGGCCCGAGAGCAGTTCTTC
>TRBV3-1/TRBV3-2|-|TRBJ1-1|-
CASSQPSGQGAFF
TGTGCCAGCAGCCAACCATCCGGACAAGGAGCTTTCTTT
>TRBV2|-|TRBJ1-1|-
CASSEEGRGAEAFF
TGTGCCAGCAGTGAAGAGGGCAGGGGCGCTGAAGCTTTCTTT
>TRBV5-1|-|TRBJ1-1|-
CASSLSGDTEAFF
TGCGCCAGCAGCTTATCCGGGGACACTGAAGCTTTCTTT
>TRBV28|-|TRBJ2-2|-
CASSLSWELFF
TGTGCCAGCAGCCTCTCCTGGGAGCTGTTTTTT
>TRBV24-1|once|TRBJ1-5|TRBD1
CATGQGAGNQPQHF
TGTGCCACCGGACAGGGGGCCGGCAATCAGCCCCAGCATTTT
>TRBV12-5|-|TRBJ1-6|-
CASGLVLLGGERSPLHF
TGTGCTAGTGGTTTGGTACTTTTGGGGGGAGAACGCTCACCCCTCCACTTT
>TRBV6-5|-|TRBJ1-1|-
CASRAGGTEAFF
TGTGCCAGCAGGGCCGGGGGGACTGAAGCTTTCTTT
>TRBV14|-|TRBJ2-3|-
CASSQIGGTDTQYF
TGTGCCAGCAGCCAAATCGGGGGCACAGATACGCAGTATTTT
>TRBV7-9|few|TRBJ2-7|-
CASRGGVSYEQYF
TGTGCCAGCAGGGGCGGGGTATCCTACGAGCAGTACTTC
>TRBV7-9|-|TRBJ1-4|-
CASSLGGAGEKLFF
TGTGCCAGCAGCCTTGGGGGCGCGGGTGAAAAACTGTTTTTT
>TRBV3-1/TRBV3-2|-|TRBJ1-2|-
CASSQEGARGYTF
TGTGCCAGCAGCCAAGAGGGGGCTAGAGGCTACACCTTC
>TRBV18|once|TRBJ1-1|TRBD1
CASSPDRGRVYTEAFF
TGTGCCAGCTCACCGGACAGGGGCAGGGTTTATACTGAAGCTTTCTTT